These 23 T cell receptor beta chains came from one sample sequenced in a study of CD8 T cells in ankylosing spondylitis. Using its own MiXCR run on the 5' RACE reads, TCRdb lists one record per CDR3 protein. This table holds 25,000 to 35,000 distinct CDR3 sequences, 5% to 5.5% found once. Sequencing was carried out using blood, either unsorted or a sorted T cell fraction (not recorded which). These receptors were taken from a female donor with ankylosing spondylitis or in good health (not recorded which).

Within the sample, this clonotype is medium-sized. The gene calls are TRBV9 and TRBJ2-1; 7 nucleotides match TRBD2. The CDR3 runs 16 residues. Germline V gives CDR1 SGDLS, CDR2 YYNGEE. The J segment lost 0 bases and the V segment lost 1 base, leaving 4 bases of the junction unmatched. This chain's CDR3 is CASSVTAGSSYNEQFF. The CDR3 DNA sequence: TGTGCCAGCAGCGTAACAGCGGGGAGCTCCTACAATGAGCAGTTCTTC.

V and J are TRBV9 and TRBJ2-3; D might be TRBD2 (6 bases). This CDR3 has 16 amino acids. Germline V lookup: CDR1 SGDLS, CDR2 YYNGEE. V dropped 4 bases and J dropped 3 bases, with 18 bases sitting between them. This CDR3 reads CASSPRPGGATDTQYF. CDR3 nucleotide sequence: TGTGCCAGCAGCCCCCGACCGGGCGGGGCGACAGATACGCAGTATTTT.

This clonotype was observed many times. The rearrangement joins TRBV9 to TRBJ1-1; D possibly corresponds to TRBD1 (5 bases). This CDR3 is 13 amino acids long. CDR1 is SGDLS and CDR2 is YYNGEE in the germline V gene. The V gene lost 3 bases and the J gene lost 6 bases, with 12 bases spanning the gap. The CDR3 spells CASSAGFGAEAFF. CDR3 bases: TGTGCCAGCAGCGCAGGGTTTGGGGCTGAAGCTTTCTTT.

This clonotype was seen many times. The V gene is TRBV9, the J gene TRBJ2-2; weak D call: TRBD2 (5 bases). Germline V gene sequence: CDR1 SGDLS, CDR2 YYNGEE. This CDR3 has 15 residues. The ends were cut back, 0 bases at V and 4 bases at J, with 10 bases in the middle. In nucleotides, the CDR3 is TGTGCCAGCAGCGTAGCTCTAGCCTCCACCGGGGAGCTGTTTTTT. Encoded protein: CASSVALASTGELFF.

This clonotype was counted at least ten times. The V call is TRBV9, the J call TRBJ2-3; tentative D call: TRBD2 (6 bases). The CDR3 is 15 residues long. Between the trimmed V and J ends, which lost 0 bases and 4 bases, there was a span of 12 bases. CDR1 and CDR2 from the germline V gene are SGDLS and YYNGEE. The CDR3, as DNA: TGTGCCAGCAGCGTAGTTTCCTGGGACTCAGATACGCAGTATTTT. This codes for CASSVVSWDSDTQYF. Filled out from reference TRBV9 and TRBJ2-3, the complete variable domain reads DSGVTQTPKHLITATGQRVTLRCSPRSGDLSVYWYQQSLDQGLQFLIQYYNGEERAKGNILERFSAQQFPDLHSELNLSSLELGDSALYFCASSVVSWDSDTQYFGPGTRLTVL.

The gene calls are TRBV9 and TRBJ1-1; the D is unclear. Germline V CDR1 and CDR2: SGDLS, YYNGEE. The germline V and J ends were trimmed by 0 bases and 3 bases, with 15 bases remaining between them. This CDR3 spans 16 amino acids. The CDR3 protein is CASSVGRTASDTEAFF. In nucleotides, the CDR3 is TGTGCCAGCAGCGTAGGAAGGACCGCTTCGGACACTGAAGCTTTCTTT.

In its sample, this clonotype was seen a few times. The rearrangement uses TRBV9 and TRBJ2-2; perhaps TRBD2 as D (6 bases). V gave up 0 bases and J gave up 8 bases, with 11 bases separating them. Germline V gene lookup returns CDR1 SGDLS and CDR2 YYNGEE. The CDR3 loop spans 14 amino acids. The CDR3 coding sequence is TGTGCCAGCAGCGTAGATTCCGGGACTGGGGAGCTGTTTTTT. Its protein is CASSVDSGTGELFF.

This clonotype was counted many times. This chain links TRBV9 with TRBJ2-7; 7 positions agree with TRBD2. The germline V gene has CDR1 SGDLS and CDR2 YYNGEE. This CDR3 spans 13 amino acids. Unmatched junction bases numbered 6, after V lost 4 bases and J lost 5 bases. The CDR3 nucleotides are TGTGCCAGCAGCCAGGAGGGACTACACGAGCAGTACTTC. Protein: CASSQEGLHEQYF.

This clonotype is labeled medium-sized. This chain uses TRBV9 with TRBJ2-2, with D perhaps TRBD1 (7 bases). V was clipped by 1 base and J by 7 bases, with 14 bases between them. Germline CDR1 SGDLS, CDR2 YYNGEE. This CDR3 has 15 amino acids. The CDR3 reads CASSVRRGAGGELFF. The CDR3, as DNA: TGTGCCAGCAGCGTACGCAGGGGGGCTGGCGGGGAGCTGTTTTTT.

This clonotype was seen repeatedly, ten times or more. The genes are TRBV9 and TRBJ1-1, with D possibly matching TRBD1 (5 bases). Between the trimmed V and J ends, which lost 4 bases and 4 bases, there was a span of 14 bases. The V gene's germline CDR1 is SGDLS and CDR2 YYNGEE. CDR3 length equals 14 residues. CDR3 nucleotides: TGTGCCAGCAGCCCGGGGGTAGTGGGCACTGAAGCTTTCTTT. Residues: CASSPGVVGTEAFF.

The chain uses TRBV9 and TRBJ2-1, with D uncertain. Germline CDR1 reads SGDLS; CDR2 reads YYNGEE. Trimming cost V 1 base and J 2 bases, with 13 bases left between them. The CDR3 consists of 16 residues. The CDR3 sequence is CASSVSLNSPYNEQFF. In nucleotides, the CDR3 is TGTGCCAGCAGCGTATCCCTAAACAGCCCCTACAATGAGCAGTTCTTC.

The sample holds many counts of this clonotype. The chain couples TRBV9 to TRBJ1-1, with 7 bases matching TRBD1. CDR3 size: 15 residues. V trimming: 6 bases; J trimming: 6 bases; junction bases outside the gene matches: 14. CDR1 is SGDLS and CDR2 is YYNGEE in the germline V gene. The CDR3 DNA sequence: TGTGCCAGCACCCCGGTAGGGGGCCCACCGTCTGAAGCTTTCTTT. It codes for CASTPVGGPPSEAFF.

By share, this clonotype ranks as medium-sized. DNA of the CDR3: TGTGCCAGCAGCCCCAAAGTCTCGGAACCCGGGGAGCTGTTTTTT. This encodes CASSPKVSEPGELFF. The V and J genes are TRBV9 and TRBJ2-2; D not resolved. The CDR3 runs to 15 residues. The V gene lost 4 bases and the J gene lost 6 bases, with 16 bases spanning the gap. Per germline, CDR1 SGDLS and CDR2 YYNGEE.

This clonotype is labeled as medium-sized (0.01 to 0.1%). The V gene is TRBV25-1, the J gene TRBJ1-1; no reliable D call. Germline V CDR1 and CDR2: MGHDK, SYGVNS. V dropped 6 bases and J dropped 3 bases, with 11 bases sitting between them. This CDR3 has 13 residues. This chain's CDR3 is CASSPDNDTEAFF. The CDR3, as DNA: TGTGCCAGCAGCCCCGATAACGACACTGAAGCTTTCTTT.

This clonotype is deemed medium-sized. This chain joins TRBV9 and TRBJ1-4; 7 bases agree with TRBD1. Trimming removed 3 bases from V and 5 bases from J; junction bases left unmatched: 4. From germline, CDR1 is SGDLS and CDR2 YYNGEE. The CDR3 spans 14 residues. The CDR3 loop reads CASSADRFNEKLFF. In DNA, the CDR3 is TGTGCCAGCAGCGCGGACAGGTTCAATGAAAAACTGTTTTTT.

In its sample, this clonotype was seen a few times. The chain uses TRBV9 and TRBJ2-2; a possible D gene is TRBD1 (6 bases). V was pared by 4 bases and J by 3 bases, with 10 bases between. Per germline, CDR1 SGDLS and CDR2 YYNGEE. The CDR3 spans 14 residues. The CDR3 protein is CASSITGYTGELFF. The CDR3 DNA is TGTGCCAGCAGCATAACAGGGTACACCGGGGAGCTGTTTTTT.

This clonotype was picked up many times. The V gene is TRBV9, the J gene TRBJ1-6; D is possibly TRBD1 (5 bases). This CDR3 is built from 14 residues. The ends were cut back, 0 bases at V and 10 bases at J, with 11 bases in the middle. Germline CDR1 reads SGDLS; CDR2 reads YYNGEE. DNA of the CDR3: TGTGCCAGCAGCGTAGAGGGAGGGGTGTCACCCCTCCACTTT. It specifies CASSVEGGVSPLHF.

V is TRBV9 and J is TRBJ2-1, with TRBD2 identical over 11 bases. Germline V gene sequence: CDR1 SGDLS, CDR2 YYNGEE. After removal of 0 bases from V and 9 bases from J, the junction contained 8 bases not matched to a gene. The CDR3 totals 16 residues. Here the CDR3 DNA reads TGTGCCAGCAGCGTAGTGGCTAGCGGGAGGCCGGTTGAGCAGTTCTTC. It specifies CASSVVASGRPVEQFF.

This clonotype has just a few counts. The chain couples TRBV9 to TRBJ2-1; possible D gene TRBD2, 6 bases. Germline assignment: CDR1 SGDLS and CDR2 YYNGEE. CDR3 length equals 15 residues. V was cut by 3 bases and J by 0 bases, with 10 bases left in between. The CDR3: CASSEAGSSYNEQFF. Here the CDR3 DNA reads TGTGCCAGCAGCGAGGCGGGGTCCTCCTACAATGAGCAGTTCTTC.

This clonotype was detected a few times. V gene TRBV9 combines with J gene TRBJ1-2; no clear D gene. CDR1 is SGDLS, CDR2 YYNGEE, per germline. V dropped 0 bases and J dropped 4 bases, with 10 bases sitting between them. The CDR3 is made up of 14 amino acids. For the CDR3, the DNA is TGTGCCAGCAGCGTAGGGGAGCGTGGCTATGGCTACACCTTC. Amino acid sequence: CASSVGERGYGYTF.

Many counts were recorded for this clonotype. The rearrangement uses TRBV9 and TRBJ1-2; D uncertain. Germline V gene lookup returns CDR1 SGDLS and CDR2 YYNGEE. The CDR3 runs to 15 residues. The V and J ends lost 3 bases and 8 bases respectively, with 20 bases between them. CDR3 coding DNA: TGTGCCAGCAGCGCTCAACGAACTTCGCTAAGGGGCTACACCTTC. Protein: CASSAQRTSLRGYTF.

This clonotype is medium-sized (0.01 to 0.1%) within its sample. The V and J genes are TRBV9 and TRBJ2-1; D not resolved. The CDR3 is 15 amino acids. CDR1 SGDLS and CDR2 YYNGEE come from the germline V gene. The V end was cut by 0 bases, the J end by 5 bases, with 12 bases between. CDR3 DNA sequence: TGTGCCAGCAGCGTAGATATTTTCAGAAACAATGAGCAGTTCTTC. Translation: CASSVDIFRNNEQFF.

The chain couples TRBV9 to TRBJ2-1, with 10 bases that match TRBD1. The ends lost 4 bases at V and 0 bases at J; junction bases unmatched: 7. The germline V gene has CDR1 SGDLS and CDR2 YYNGEE. The CDR3 runs to 17 residues. The CDR3 DNA is TGTGCCAGCAGCCCGAAATGGGACAGGGGCTCCTACAATGAGCAGTTCTTC. It translates to CASSPKWDRGSYNEQFF.